The 3 T cell receptor beta chains listed next were all sequenced from one sample in a study of T and B cells in COVID-19 patients (dated by TCRdb to the early 2020s). TRB repertoires were amplified using about 230-500 ng of genomic DNA isolated from blood. The run used an Illumina MiSeq. TRB rearrangements were amplified by multiplex PCR with BIOMED2 TRB-A/B primer pools. TCRdb itself trimmed the public reads at Q25 with fastp, ran MiXCR and retained productive beta chains. Duplicate CDR3 protein sequences are folded into a single record with the most common DNA and genes. The sample data list fewer than 9,500 distinct CDR3 sequences, and 25% to 30% of these were observed just once. The ten most abundant clones make up 25% to 30% of the sample. The sequenced sample consisted of blood. These receptors all come from a human donor who had recovered from COVID-19.

This clonotype was found once. The chain recombines TRBV12-3 or TRBV12-4 with TRBJ1-6, with D unresolved. The germline V and J ends were trimmed by 7 bases and 9 bases, with 13 bases remaining between them. The CDR3 sequence is 13 residues long. In DNA form, the CDR3 reads TGTGCCAGCAAGGACCCGGGGATTTCACCCCTCCACTTT. Amino acid sequence: CASKDPGISPLHF.

The chain joins TRBV7-4 to TRBJ2-6, with 8 positions matching TRBD2. This CDR3 has 18 amino acids. With V trimmed by 0 bases and J by 5 bases, 9 bases remained unmatched. Germline values: CDR1 SGHVT, CDR2 SQSDAQ. CDR3 residues: CASSLAFPGTSWANVLTF. DNA of the CDR3: TGTGCCAGCAGCTTAGCTTTTCCCGGGACTAGTTGGGCCAACGTCCTGACTTTC.

This clonotype was picked up a small number of times. The chain is built from TRBV11-1 and TRBJ2-5, with 9 bases that match TRBD1. The CDR3 covers 13 residues. V was clipped by 4 bases and J by 5 bases; unmatched bases: 2. CDR1 and CDR2 from the germline V gene are SGHAT and FQDESV (reference sequence). For the CDR3, the DNA is TGTGCCAGCAGCTACAGGGGGCGGGAGACCCAGTACTTC. This codes for CASSYRGRETQYF.